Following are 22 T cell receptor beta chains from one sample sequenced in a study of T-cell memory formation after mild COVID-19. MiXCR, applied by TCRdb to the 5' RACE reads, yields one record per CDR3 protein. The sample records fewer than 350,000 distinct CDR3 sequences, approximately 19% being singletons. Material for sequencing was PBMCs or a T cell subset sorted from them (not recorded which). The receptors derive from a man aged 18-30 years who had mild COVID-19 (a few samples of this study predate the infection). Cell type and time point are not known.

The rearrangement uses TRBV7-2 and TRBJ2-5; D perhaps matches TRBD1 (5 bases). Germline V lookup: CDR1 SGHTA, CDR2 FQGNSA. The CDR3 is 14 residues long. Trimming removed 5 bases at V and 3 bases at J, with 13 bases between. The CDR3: CASSGARTEETQYF. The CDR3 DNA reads TGTGCCAGCAGCGGGGCAAGGACCGAAGAGACCCAGTACTTC. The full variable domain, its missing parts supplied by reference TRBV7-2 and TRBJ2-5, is GAGVSQSPSNKVTEKGKDVELRCDPISGHTALYWYRQSLGQGLEFLIYFQGNSAPDKSGLPSDRFSAERTGGSVSTLTIQRTQQEDSAVYLCASSGARTEETQYFGPGTRLLVL.

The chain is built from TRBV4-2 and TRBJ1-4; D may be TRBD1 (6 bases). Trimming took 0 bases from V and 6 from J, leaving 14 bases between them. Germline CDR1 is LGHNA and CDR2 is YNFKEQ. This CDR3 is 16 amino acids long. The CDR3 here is CASSQEETGTYEKLFF. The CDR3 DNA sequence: TGTGCCAGCAGCCAAGAGGAGACCGGGACATATGAAAAACTGTTTTTT.

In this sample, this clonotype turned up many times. In DNA, the CDR3 is TGTGCCAGCAGCTACGGACAGTCCCAAGAGACCCAGTACTTC. It yields the protein CASSYGQSQETQYF. The chain couples TRBV7-9 to TRBJ2-5, with D perhaps matching TRBD1 (6 bases). The length of the CDR3 is 14 residues. V lost 4 bases to trimming and J lost 1 base, with 10 bases between them. The germline V gene encodes CDR1 SEHNR and CDR2 FQNEAQ (reference sequence).

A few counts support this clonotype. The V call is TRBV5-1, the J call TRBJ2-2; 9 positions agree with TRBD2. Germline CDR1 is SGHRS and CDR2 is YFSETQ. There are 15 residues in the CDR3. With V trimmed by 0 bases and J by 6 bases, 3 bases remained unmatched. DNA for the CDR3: TGCGCCAGCAGCTTGGACGGCGGGGGGGCCGGGGAGCTGTTTTTT. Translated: CASSLDGGGAGELFF.

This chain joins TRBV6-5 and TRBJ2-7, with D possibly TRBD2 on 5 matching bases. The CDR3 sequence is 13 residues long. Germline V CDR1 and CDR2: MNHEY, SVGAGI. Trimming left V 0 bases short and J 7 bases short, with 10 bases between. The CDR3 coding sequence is TGTGCCAGCAGTTACTCAGAGGGCCGGGAGCAGTACTTC. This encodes CASSYSEGREQYF.

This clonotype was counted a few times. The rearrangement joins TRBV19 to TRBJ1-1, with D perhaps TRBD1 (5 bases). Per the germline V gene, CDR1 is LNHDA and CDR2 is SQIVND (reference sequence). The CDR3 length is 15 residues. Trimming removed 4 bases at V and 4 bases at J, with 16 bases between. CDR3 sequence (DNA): TGTGCCAGTAGTAAGGCTGCCGGGGGAACCACTGAAGCTTTCTTT. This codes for CASSKAAGGTTEAFF.

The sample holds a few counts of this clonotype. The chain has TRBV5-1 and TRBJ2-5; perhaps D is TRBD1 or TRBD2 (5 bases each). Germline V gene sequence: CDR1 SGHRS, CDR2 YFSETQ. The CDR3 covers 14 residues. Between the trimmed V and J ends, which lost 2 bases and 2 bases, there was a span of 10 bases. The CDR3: CASSLPGPQETQYF. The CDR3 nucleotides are TGCGCCAGCAGCTTACCGGGACCACAAGAGACCCAGTACTTC.

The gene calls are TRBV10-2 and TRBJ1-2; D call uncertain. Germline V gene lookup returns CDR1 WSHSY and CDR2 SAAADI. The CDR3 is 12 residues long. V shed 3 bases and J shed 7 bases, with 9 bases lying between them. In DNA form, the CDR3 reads TGCGCCAGCAGTGACGGACGTACTGGCTACACCTTC. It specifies CASSDGRTGYTF.

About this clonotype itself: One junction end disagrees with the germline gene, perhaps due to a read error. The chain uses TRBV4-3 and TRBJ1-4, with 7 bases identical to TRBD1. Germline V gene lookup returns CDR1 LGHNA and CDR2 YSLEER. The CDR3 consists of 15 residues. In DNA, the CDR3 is TGCGCAAGCAGCGCAGACAGGGCAACTAATGAAAAACTGTTTTTT. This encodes CASSADRATNEKLFF.

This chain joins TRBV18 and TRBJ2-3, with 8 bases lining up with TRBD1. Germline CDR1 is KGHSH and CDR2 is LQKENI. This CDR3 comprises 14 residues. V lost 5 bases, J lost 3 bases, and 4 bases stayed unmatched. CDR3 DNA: TGTGCCAGCTCATTGGACAGGGAGACAGATACGCAGTATTTT. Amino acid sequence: CASSLDRETDTQYF.

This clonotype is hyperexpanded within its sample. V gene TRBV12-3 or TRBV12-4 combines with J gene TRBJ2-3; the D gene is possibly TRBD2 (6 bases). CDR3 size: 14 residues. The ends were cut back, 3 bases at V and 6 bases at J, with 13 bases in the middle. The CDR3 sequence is CASSLGGVGDTQYF. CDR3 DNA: TGTGCCAGCAGTTTGGGCGGGGTAGGGGATACGCAGTATTTT.

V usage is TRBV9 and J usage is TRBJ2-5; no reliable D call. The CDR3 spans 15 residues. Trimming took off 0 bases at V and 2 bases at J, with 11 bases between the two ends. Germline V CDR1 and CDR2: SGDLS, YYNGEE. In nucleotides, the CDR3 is TGTGCCAGCAGCGTAGAGTCAGACCCTCAAGAGACCCAGTACTTC. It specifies CASSVESDPQETQYF.

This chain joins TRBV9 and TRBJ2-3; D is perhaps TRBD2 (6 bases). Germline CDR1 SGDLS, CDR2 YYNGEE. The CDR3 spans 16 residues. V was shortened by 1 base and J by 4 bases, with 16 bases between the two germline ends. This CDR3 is CASSVRPSELSDTQYF. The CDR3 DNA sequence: TGTGCCAGCAGCGTAAGGCCTAGCGAGCTCTCAGATACGCAGTATTTT.

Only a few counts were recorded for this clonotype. CDR3 region: CASSPTGRSGYEQYV. The CDR3 nucleotides read TGTGCCAGTTCACCAACGGGCCGGAGCGGCTACGAGCAGTACGTC. The gene calls are TRBV6-2 or TRBV6-3 and TRBJ2-7, with a tentative D call TRBD2 (5 bases). Germline-derived CDR1 and CDR2 are MNHEY and SVGEGT. The CDR3 contains 15 residues. V lost 9 bases and J lost 3, with 21 bases in between.

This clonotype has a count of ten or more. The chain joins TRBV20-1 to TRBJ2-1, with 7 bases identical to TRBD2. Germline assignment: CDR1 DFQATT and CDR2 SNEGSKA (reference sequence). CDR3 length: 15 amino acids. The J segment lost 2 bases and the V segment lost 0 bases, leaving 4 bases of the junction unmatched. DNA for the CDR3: TGCAGTGCTAGAGATCCAGCGGGGCCCTACAATGAGCAGTTCTTC. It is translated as CSARDPAGPYNEQFF.

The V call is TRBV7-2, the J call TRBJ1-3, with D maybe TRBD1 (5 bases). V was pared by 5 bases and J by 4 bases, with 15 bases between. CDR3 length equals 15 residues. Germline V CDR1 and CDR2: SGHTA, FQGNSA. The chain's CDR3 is CASSPERGVGNTIYF. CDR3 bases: TGTGCCAGCAGCCCAGAGAGGGGAGTCGGAAACACCATATATTTT.

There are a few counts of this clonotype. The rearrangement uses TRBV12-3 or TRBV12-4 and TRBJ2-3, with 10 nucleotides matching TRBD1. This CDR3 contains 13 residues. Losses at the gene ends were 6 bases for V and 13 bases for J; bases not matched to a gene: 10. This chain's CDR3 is CASSSLGTGDEYF. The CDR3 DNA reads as TGTGCCAGCAGCTCCCTAGGGACAGGGGATGAGTATTTT.

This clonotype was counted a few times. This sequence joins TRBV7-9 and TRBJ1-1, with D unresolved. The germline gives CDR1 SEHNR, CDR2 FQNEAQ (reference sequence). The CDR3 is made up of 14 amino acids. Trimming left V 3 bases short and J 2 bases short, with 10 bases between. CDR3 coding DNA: TGTGCCAGCAGCTTCGAACAGTCTAACACTGAAGCTTTCTTT. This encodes CASSFEQSNTEAFF.

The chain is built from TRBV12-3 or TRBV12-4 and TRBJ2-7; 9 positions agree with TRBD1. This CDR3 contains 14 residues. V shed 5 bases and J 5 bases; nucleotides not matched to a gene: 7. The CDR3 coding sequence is TGTGCCAGCAGTCCCGGACAGGGGAAGGACGAGCAGTACTTC. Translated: CASSPGQGKDEQYF.

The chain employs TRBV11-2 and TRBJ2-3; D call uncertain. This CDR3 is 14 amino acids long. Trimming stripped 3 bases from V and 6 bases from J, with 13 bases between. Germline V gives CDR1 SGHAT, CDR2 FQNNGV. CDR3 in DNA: TGTGCCAGCAGCTTTTTGCCGGGTGTGGATACGCAGTATTTT. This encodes CASSFLPGVDTQYF. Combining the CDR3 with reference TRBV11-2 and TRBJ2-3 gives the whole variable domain EAGVAQSPRYKIIEKRQSVAFWCNPISGHATLYWYQQILGQGPKLLIQFQNNGVVDDSQLPKDRFSAERLKGVDSTLKIQPAKLEDSAVYLCASSFLPGVDTQYFGPGTRLTVL.

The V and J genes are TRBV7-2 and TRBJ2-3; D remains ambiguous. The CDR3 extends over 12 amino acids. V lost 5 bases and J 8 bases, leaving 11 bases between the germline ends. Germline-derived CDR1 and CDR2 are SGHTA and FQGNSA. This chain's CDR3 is CASSPPFGTQYF. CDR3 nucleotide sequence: TGTGCCAGCAGCCCCCCGTTCGGTACGCAGTATTTT.

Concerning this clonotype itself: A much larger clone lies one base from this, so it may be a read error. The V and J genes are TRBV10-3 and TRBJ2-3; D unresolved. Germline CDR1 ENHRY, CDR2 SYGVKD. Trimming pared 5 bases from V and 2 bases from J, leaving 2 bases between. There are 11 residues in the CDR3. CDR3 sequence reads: CAISYTDTQYF. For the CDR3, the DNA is TGTGCCATCAGTTACACAGATACGCAGTATTTT.